The 32 T cell receptor beta chains below were found in one sample sequenced in a study of beta chain features in type 1 diabetes. Reverse transcribing all isolated RNA meant expressed TCRB transcripts were sequenced. Libraries were prepared by immunoSEQ multiplex PCR; TCRdb keeps only in-frame clonotypes and omits some of them. The data contain 200,000 to 250,000 clones, over 9.5% of them singletons. The sample was naive CD4+ T cells from blood. These receptors were taken from a woman between 18 and 29 years old in good health.

The J gene is TRBJ2-7, the V gene TRBV5-1; no reliable D call. From germline, CDR1 is SGHRS and CDR2 YFSETQ. The CDR3 is made up of 13 amino acids. V lost 4 bases to trimming and J lost 4 bases, with 12 bases between them. CDR3 protein: CASSLPASYEQYF. CDR3 coding DNA: TGCGCCAGCAGCCTCCCAGCGTCGTACGAGCAGTACTTC.

The V and J genes are TRBV6-5 and TRBJ1-6; 7 bases match TRBD1. This CDR3 is 15 amino acids long. With 0 bases clipped from V and 9 bases from J, the junction kept 5 bases outside the gene matches. CDR1 is MNHEY and CDR2 is SVGAGI in the germline V gene. The DNA of the CDR3 is TGTGCCAGCAGTTACTCGATCACAGGGGTTTCACCCCTCCACTTT. Protein sequence: CASSYSITGVSPLHF.

This clone occurred a few times. This sequence joins TRBV6-5 and TRBJ2-2, with 7 positions matching TRBD2. J lost 3 bases, V lost 8 bases, and 9 bases had no gene match. The CDR3 covers 15 residues. Per the germline V gene, CDR1 is MNHEY and CDR2 is SVGAGI. CDR3 coding DNA: TGTGCCAGCGCTTGGGGAGGGTTGGACACCGGGGAGCTGTTTTTT. Translation: CASAWGGLDTGELFF.

In this sample, this clone turned up a few times. The chain couples TRBV6-1 to TRBJ1-2; D unresolved. Germline V lookup: CDR1 MNHNS, CDR2 SASEGT. The CDR3 is 16 residues long. V shed 2 bases and J shed 8 bases, with 21 bases lying between them. In DNA form, the CDR3 reads TGTGCCAGCAGTGAAACGGCGCCCGTTTCGTCGGGAGGCTACACCTTC. Its protein is CASSETAPVSSGGYTF.

DNA of the CDR3: TGTGCCAGCAGCGCTCCCCCTCCAGGGTTGGCCTATGGCTACACCTTC. Protein sequence: CASSAPPPGLAYGYTF. The chain carries TRBV9 and TRBJ1-2, with D perhaps matching TRBD1 (5 bases). CDR1 is SGDLS and CDR2 is YYNGEE in the germline V gene. With 3 bases removed from V and 4 bases from J, the gap between germline ends came to 19 bases. The CDR3 length is 16 residues.

A few counts support this clone. This chain connects TRBV11-2 to TRBJ1-5, with a possible D match to TRBD1 (6 bases). V gave up 3 bases and J gave up 5 bases, with 11 bases separating them. Germline CDR1 SGHAT, CDR2 FQNNGV. This CDR3 comprises 14 residues. CDR3 bases: TGTGCCAGCAGCTTGTCAGGGGTCGATCAGCCCCAGCATTTT. Amino acids: CASSLSGVDQPQHF.

This clone was counted only a few times. The rearrangement uses TRBV11-2 and TRBJ1-3; D uncertain. The length of the CDR3 is 15 residues. Trimming pared 0 bases from V and 0 bases from J, leaving 6 bases between. Germline CDR1 reads SGHAT; CDR2 reads FQNNGV. The DNA of the CDR3 is TGTGCCAGCAGCTTAGAGGCAGTCTCTGGAAACACCATATATTTT. Protein: CASSLEAVSGNTIYF.

This chain connects TRBV29-1 to TRBJ2-1, with D tentatively TRBD2 (6 bases). The CDR3 totals 13 residues. Germline-derived CDR1 and CDR2 are SQVTM and ANQGSEA. V lost 4 bases and J lost 9, with 16 bases in between. The CDR3 loop reads CSVAGGIGGEQFF. CDR3 nucleotide sequence: TGCAGCGTTGCGGGCGGGATTGGGGGTGAGCAGTTCTTC.

The rearrangement uses TRBV29-1 and TRBJ1-3; D is undetermined. Trimming cost V 5 bases and J 4 bases, with 9 bases left between them. The CDR3 has 12 residues. Per the germline V gene, CDR1 is SQVTM and CDR2 is ANQGSEA. The CDR3 loop reads CSVRGSGNTIYF. For the CDR3, the DNA is TGCAGCGTTCGGGGATCCGGAAACACCATATATTTT. The entire variable domain, with the rest obtained from reference TRBV29-1 and TRBJ1-3, is as follows: SAVISQKPSRDICQRGTSLTIQCQVDSQVTMMFWYRQQPGQSLTLIATANQGSEATYESGFVIDKFPISRPNLTFSTLTVSNMSPEDSSIYLCSVRGSGNTIYFGEGSWLTVV.

V and J are TRBV28 and TRBJ1-2, with D unclear. V lost 6 bases to trimming and J lost 3 bases, with 8 bases between them. This CDR3 has 12 amino acids. The germline gives CDR1 MDHEN, CDR2 SYDVKM. CDR3 nucleotides: TGTGCCAGCAGCCCTAGCCACTATGGCTACACCTTC. Translation: CASSPSHYGYTF.

This chain joins TRBV30 and TRBJ1-2; TRBD1 might be the D (5 bases). The CDR3 is 15 residues long. CDR1 is GTSNPN and CDR2 is SVGIG in the germline V gene (reference sequence). V was trimmed by 0 bases and J by 1 base, leaving 12 bases between them. CDR3 bases: TGTGCCTGGAGTGTAGGACAATCCTATAACTATGGCTACACCTTC. This codes for CAWSVGQSYNYGYTF.

The V call is TRBV6-5, the J call TRBJ1-2; maybe TRBD1 (5 bases). Trimming cost V 5 bases and J 5 bases, with 15 bases left between them. This CDR3 has 14 residues. CDR1 MNHEY and CDR2 SVGAGI come from the germline V gene. In DNA form, the CDR3 reads TGTGCCAGCAGTCCTACTGCCAGGGCATATGGCTACACCTTC. The encoded protein is CASSPTARAYGYTF.

This clone was counted at least ten times. This chain joins TRBV29-1 and TRBJ1-1; weak D call: TRBD1 (6 bases). The CDR3 is 13 residues long. Germline V gene data show CDR1 as SQVTM and CDR2 as ANQGSEA. Trimming took 4 bases from V and 1 from J, leaving 10 bases between them. The CDR3 DNA is TGCAGCGTTGTTGGGGGCGAGAACACTGAAGCTTTCTTT. It is translated as CSVVGGENTEAFF.

This chain connects TRBV6-1 to TRBJ2-3; D perhaps matches TRBD2 (7 bases). The CDR3 has 15 residues. From germline, CDR1 is MNHNS and CDR2 SASEGT. The V gene lost 3 bases and the J gene lost 2 bases, with 12 bases spanning the gap. The CDR3 sequence: CASSDRRGATDTQYF. The CDR3 region has the DNA TGTGCCAGCAGTGATCGTCGGGGGGCCACAGATACGCAGTATTTT.

The J gene is TRBJ2-1, the V gene TRBV4-1; the match to TRBD2 covers 8 bases. The CDR3 runs to 20 residues. V dropped 0 bases and J dropped 4; count of bases not matched to a gene: 17. The V gene's germline CDR1 is MGHRA and CDR2 YSYEKL. In nucleotides, the CDR3 is TGCGCCAGCAGCCAAGATGTGTCTTCGGCCGGGACTAGGGTGTACAATGAGCAGTTCTTC. Translated: CASSQDVSSAGTRVYNEQFF.

The rearrangement links TRBV5-1 to TRBJ2-2, with 7 bases identical to TRBD1. The V and J ends lost 7 bases and 1 base, in that order; junction bases with no gene match: 4. Germline CDR1 SGHRS, CDR2 YFSETQ. The CDR3 length is 14 residues. The CDR3 sequence: CASLRDRNTGELFF. The CDR3, as DNA: TGCGCCAGCCTCCGGGACAGGAACACCGGGGAGCTGTTTTTT.

This chain connects TRBV6-6 to TRBJ1-2; 7 positions match TRBD1. The V segment lost 6 bases and the J segment 3 bases; nucleotides outside the gene matches: 4. The CDR3 runs 13 residues. From germline, CDR1 is MNHNY and CDR2 SVGAGI (reference sequence). The CDR3 DNA reads as TGTGCCAGCAGGCGAGGGGGCGACTATGGCTACACCTTC. Its protein product is CASRRGGDYGYTF.

This clone was detected a few times. This sequence joins TRBV5-1 and TRBJ2-7, with 8 bases matching TRBD1. Germline CDR1 is SGHRS and CDR2 is YFSETQ. The CDR3 extends over 15 amino acids. The V gene end was trimmed by 5 bases and the J gene end by 2 bases; junction bases not matched to a gene: 9. The chain's CDR3 is CASRLQPGQAYEQYF. The CDR3 DNA reads as TGCGCCAGCAGGTTGCAACCGGGACAGGCCTACGAGCAGTACTTC.

The chain employs TRBV19 and TRBJ2-3; 10 nucleotides agree with TRBD2. The ends lost 3 bases at V and 0 bases at J; junction bases unmatched: 6. Germline V gene lookup returns CDR1 LNHDA and CDR2 SQIVND (reference sequence). The CDR3 is made up of 17 amino acids. DNA of the CDR3: TGTGCCAGTAGTATCGGACTAGCGGAAACTAGCACAGATACGCAGTATTTT. Encoded protein: CASSIGLAETSTDTQYF.

This clone was observed a few times. This chain uses TRBV15 with TRBJ2-3; TRBD1 is a possible D gene (6 bases). Trimming cost V 1 base and J 6 bases, with 14 bases left between them. Germline V gene lookup returns CDR1 LNHNV and CDR2 YYDKDF (reference sequence). This CDR3 spans 15 amino acids. As DNA, the CDR3 is TGTGCCACCAGCAGAGTGGGACAAGGGGACGATACGCAGTATTTT. This gives the protein CATSRVGQGDDTQYF.

This chain connects TRBV6-5 to TRBJ1-4, with D unresolved. The V gene lost 4 bases and the J gene lost 3 bases, with 9 bases spanning the gap. There are 14 residues in the CDR3. The germline gives CDR1 MNHEY, CDR2 SVGAGI. The CDR3 bases are TGTGCCAGCAGTTTGGCATTGGCTAATGAAAAACTGTTTTTT. Residues: CASSLALANEKLFF.

This rearrangement joins TRBV19 to TRBJ2-1, with TRBD1 matching over 7 bases. CDR1 and CDR2 (germline): LNHDA, SQIVND (reference sequence). The junction had 10 bases not matched to a gene; V was cut back by 7 bases and J by 4 bases. CDR3 size: 15 residues. The CDR3 coding sequence is TGTGCCAGTAATGGCAAGGGACAGCTTTACAATGAGCAGTTCTTC. Protein: CASNGKGQLYNEQFF.

This clone was picked up a small number of times. This chain uses TRBV21-1 with TRBJ1-2; the table's TRBD1 call for D was not verified on the DNA. TRBV21-1 is recorded as a pseudogene. CDR3 length: 13 residues. CDR3 coding DNA: TGTCCTGTGACAGGGGGCGGAAGCTATGGCTACACCTTC. It translates to CPVTGGGSYGYTF.

J is TRBJ1-1 and V is TRBV9; 7 bases are shared with TRBD1. From germline, CDR1 is SGDLS and CDR2 YYNGEE. Trimming cost V 8 bases and J 1 base; bases outside gene matches: 14. This CDR3 is built from 16 residues. CDR3 protein: CASSKGGTEENTEAFF. CDR3 DNA: TGTGCCAGTTCAAAAGGAGGGACAGAGGAGAACACTGAAGCTTTCTTT.

The sample holds a few counts of this clone. The limits of the CDR3 on the DNA are not certain, so only TCRdb's listed CDR3 is given. The chain is built from TRBV4-1 and TRBJ2-7; TRBD1 is taken as the D call from the table, unchecked against the DNA. The CDR3 is 16 amino acids long, termini counted. Germline CDR1 MGHRA, CDR2 YSYEKL. The CDR3 sequence: CASTSVGTAPSYEQYF.

V gene TRBV30 combines with J gene TRBJ1-2, with D possibly matching TRBD1 (6 bases). This CDR3 region has 15 residues. V lost 0 bases, J lost 8 bases, and 19 bases lay in between. Germline CDR1 and CDR2: GTSNPN and SVGIG (reference sequence). The CDR3: CAWSVHLETGRGYTF. Here the CDR3 DNA reads TGTGCCTGGAGTGTCCACCTAGAAACAGGGCGCGGCTACACCTTC.

This clone was observed a handful of times. This sequence joins TRBV11-1 and TRBJ2-6; no clear D gene. V lost 6 bases, J lost 1 base, and 10 bases lay in between. From germline, CDR1 is SGHAT and CDR2 FQDESV (reference sequence). The CDR3 covers 15 residues. The CDR3 reads CASSSTLSGANVLTF. The DNA of the CDR3 is TGTGCCAGCAGTTCTACCCTATCTGGGGCCAACGTCCTGACTTTC.

The V gene is TRBV27, the J gene TRBJ1-5, with D perhaps matching TRBD1 (5 bases). V was trimmed by 5 bases and J by 2 bases, leaving 10 bases between them. The CDR3 covers 14 residues. The germline gives CDR1 MNHEY, CDR2 SMNVEV (reference sequence). CDR3: CASSPGVGNQPQHF. The CDR3 DNA follows: TGTGCCAGCAGTCCGGGGGTTGGCAATCAGCCCCAGCATTTT.

The gene calls are TRBV5-1 and TRBJ1-6; 10 nucleotides align to TRBD1. The V segment lost 0 bases and the J segment 3 bases; nucleotides outside the gene matches: 3. The CDR3 is 17 amino acids. Per the germline V gene, CDR1 is SGHRS and CDR2 is YFSETQ. The DNA for the CDR3 is TGCGCCAGCAGCTTGGGACAGGGGGCGTACTATAATTCACCCCTCCACTTT. This translates into CASSLGQGAYYNSPLHF. Complete variable domain (other parts from reference TRBV5-1 and TRBJ1-6): KAGVTQTPRYLIKTRGQQVTLSCSPISGHRSVSWYQQTPGQGLQFLFEYFSETQRNKGNFPGRFSGRQFSNSRSEMNVSTLELGDSALYLCASSLGQGAYYNSPLHFGNGTRLTVT.

This clone was seen a few times. This sequence joins TRBV11-1 and TRBJ1-1; D not certain. CDR3 length equals 13 residues. The germline V gene encodes CDR1 SGHAT and CDR2 FQDESV (reference sequence). Deletions cut 5 bases from V and 0 bases from J, with 7 bases between. The CDR3: CASSATLNTEAFF. Here the CDR3 DNA reads TGTGCCAGCAGCGCCACACTGAACACTGAAGCTTTCTTT.

The V and J genes are TRBV25-1 and TRBJ1-3, with 8 bases fitting TRBD1. The ends lost 4 bases at V and 4 bases at J; junction bases unmatched: 9. CDR3 size: 16 residues. The germline CDR1 and CDR2 sequences are MGHDK and SYGVNS. CDR3 in DNA: TGTGCCAGCAGTGCCTCGACAGGGGCTCCGGGAAACACCATATATTTT. This codes for CASSASTGAPGNTIYF.

The chain recombines TRBV5-5 with TRBJ1-2; no clear D. Germline assignment: CDR1 SGHKS and CDR2 YYEKEE (reference sequence). Deletions cut 3 bases from V and 2 bases from J, with 14 bases between. The CDR3 spans 15 residues. CDR3 nucleotide sequence: TGTGCCAGCAGCTCCACTGGCGGCCGGAACTATGGCTACACCTTC. As protein: CASSSTGGRNYGYTF.